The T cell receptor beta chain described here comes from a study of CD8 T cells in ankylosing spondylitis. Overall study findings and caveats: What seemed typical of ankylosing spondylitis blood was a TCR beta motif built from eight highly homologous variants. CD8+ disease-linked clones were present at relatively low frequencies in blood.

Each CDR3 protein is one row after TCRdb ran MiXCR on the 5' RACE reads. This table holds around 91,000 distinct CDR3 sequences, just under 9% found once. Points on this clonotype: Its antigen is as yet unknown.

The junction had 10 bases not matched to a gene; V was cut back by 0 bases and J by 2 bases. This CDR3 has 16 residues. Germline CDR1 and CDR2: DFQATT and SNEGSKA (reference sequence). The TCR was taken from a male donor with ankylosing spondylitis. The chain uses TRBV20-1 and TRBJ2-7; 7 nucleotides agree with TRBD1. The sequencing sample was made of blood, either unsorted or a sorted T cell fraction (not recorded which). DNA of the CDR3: TGCAGTGCTAGAGATTCGTACAGGGGCCGCGCCTACGAGCAGTACTTC. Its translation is CSARDSYRGRAYEQYF.